This TCR beta chain originates from a study of identical twins. MiXCR, applied by TCRdb to the 5' RACE reads, yields one record per CDR3 protein. The sample includes some 320,000 distinct CDR3 sequences, 9% to 15% of them seen just once. Findings and caveats of the study: Twin pairs had excess sharing that was weaker in beta out-of-frame sequences. With abundant cord blood beta clonotypes, insertions were fewer; memory repertoires showed no such pattern.

In this sample, this clonotype turned up a few times. Its cognate antigen is unknown. The CDR3 extends over 15 amino acids. Germline V gene data show CDR1 as SGDLS and CDR2 as YYNGEE. V lost 0 bases, J lost 0 bases, and 4 bases lay in between. A further study also used this sample, focusing on yellow fever vaccine responses in identical twins.

The source of this sequence is a woman between 18 and 30 years old in good health. This sequence joins TRBV9 and TRBJ1-6; D is uncertain. The sequencing input was CD8+ T cells sorted from blood. Written as DNA, the CDR3 is TGTGCCAGCAGCGTAGGGAGCTCCTATAATTCACCCCTCCACTTT. Residues: CASSVGSSYNSPLHF.